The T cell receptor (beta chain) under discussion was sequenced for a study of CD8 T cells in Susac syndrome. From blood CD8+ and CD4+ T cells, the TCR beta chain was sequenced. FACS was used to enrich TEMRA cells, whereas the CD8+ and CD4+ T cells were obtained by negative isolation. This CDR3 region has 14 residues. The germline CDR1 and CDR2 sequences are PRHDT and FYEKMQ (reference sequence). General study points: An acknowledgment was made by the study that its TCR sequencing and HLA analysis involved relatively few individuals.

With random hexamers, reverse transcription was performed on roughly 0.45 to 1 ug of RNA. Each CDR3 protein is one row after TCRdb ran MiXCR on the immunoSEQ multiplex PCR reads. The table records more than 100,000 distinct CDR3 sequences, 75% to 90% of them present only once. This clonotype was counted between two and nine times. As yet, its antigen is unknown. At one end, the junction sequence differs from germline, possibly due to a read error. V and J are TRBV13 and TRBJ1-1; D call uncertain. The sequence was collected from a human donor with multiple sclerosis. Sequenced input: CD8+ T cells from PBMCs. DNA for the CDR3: TGTGCCAGCAGTTTAGGTTTGGGAAACACTGAAGCTTTCTTT. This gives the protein CASSLGLGNTEAFF.